The TCR beta chain under discussion was sequenced for a study of T cells in Graves' hyperthyroidism and ophthalmopathy. RNA transcripts yielded amplified TCR beta CDR3 regions. First-round RT-PCR targeting the TCR CDR3 was performed with the HTBI primer set. TCRdb reprocessed the multiplex PCR reads with MiXCR, giving one entry per CDR3 protein. The sample consists of fewer than 250,000 distinct CDR3 sequences, 17% of them appearing once. Graves' hyperthyroidism was deemed stable absent ophthalmopathy progression within 18 months. Hyperthyroidism in the patients, aged 18 to 65, was newly diagnosed and under 2 months in duration. The study based diagnoses on clinical symptoms, serum thyroxine and TRAb, thyroid ultrasound and orbital computed tomography. General observations from the study: Blood also carried most thyroid clonotypes expanded above 0.001.

On this clonotype itself: Its antigen is not identified.

This TCR was recovered from a man in his forties or fifties with Graves' hyperthyroidism. Sequencing was done on a sample of blood.

This CDR3 is CASSDRGKLFF. In nucleotides, the CDR3 is TGTGCCAGCAGCGACAGGGGAAAACTGTTTTTT. V and J are TRBV11-3 and TRBJ1-4; TRBD1 aligns across 8 bases. The junction had 0 bases not matched to a gene; V was cut back by 5 bases and J by 10 bases. CDR1 is SGHNT and CDR2 is YENEEA in the germline V gene. CDR3 length: 11 residues.